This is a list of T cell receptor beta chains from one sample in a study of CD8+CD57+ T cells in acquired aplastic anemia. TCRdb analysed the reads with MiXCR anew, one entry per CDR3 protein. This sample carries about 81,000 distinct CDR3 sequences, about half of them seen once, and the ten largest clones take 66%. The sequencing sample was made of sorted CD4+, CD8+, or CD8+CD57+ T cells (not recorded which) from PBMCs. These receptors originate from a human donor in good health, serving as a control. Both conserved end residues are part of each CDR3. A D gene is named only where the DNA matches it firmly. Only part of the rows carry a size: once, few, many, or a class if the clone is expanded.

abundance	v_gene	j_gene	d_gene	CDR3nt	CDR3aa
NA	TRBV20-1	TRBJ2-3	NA	TGCAGTGCTAGTCCAACAGTAAGCACAGATACGCAGTATTTT	CSASPTVSTDTQYF
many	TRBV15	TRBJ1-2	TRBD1	TGTGCCACCAGCCGAGACAGGGGTTCTGGCTACACCTTC	CATSRDRGSGYTF
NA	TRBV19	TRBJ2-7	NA	TGTGCCAGTAGTACCGGGGGACACTTCGAGCAGTACTTC	CASSTGGHFEQYF
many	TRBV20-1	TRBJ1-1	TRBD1	TGCAGCCCGTCCGAGACAGGGGGCGAAGGTGAAGCTTTCTTT	CSPSETGGEGEAFF
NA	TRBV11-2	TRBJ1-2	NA	TGTGCCAGCAGCCCGTGGTCTGGGGAACTCAAGCGCGATGGCTACACCTTC	CASSPWSGELKRDGYTF
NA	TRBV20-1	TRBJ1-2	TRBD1	TGCAGTGCATATGGGACAGCGAACTATGGCTACACCTTC	CSAYGTANYGYTF
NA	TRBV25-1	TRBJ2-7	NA	TGTGCCAGCAGTGTTGTCGGTCTCCCCGAGCAGTACTTC	CASSVVGLPEQYF
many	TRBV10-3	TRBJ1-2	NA	TGTGCCATCAGTGAGGAGGGAAAAAACTATGGCTACACCTTC	CAISEEGKNYGYTF
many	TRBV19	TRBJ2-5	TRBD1	TGTGCCAGTAGTATAGGCAGGGGGACAGGGGTGACCCAGTACTTC	CASSIGRGTGVTQYF
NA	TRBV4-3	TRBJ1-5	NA	TGCGCCAGCAGCCAAGGAAGGACCAAGAGGGGTAATCAGCCCCAGCATTTT	CASSQGRTKRGNQPQHF
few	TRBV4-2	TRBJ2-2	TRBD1	TGTGCCAGCAGCCAAGAGGACAGGTTGAACACCGGGGAGCTGTTTTTT	CASSQEDRLNTGELFF
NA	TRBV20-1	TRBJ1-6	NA	TGCAGTGCTAGACTCGCCCGGGACGGATATTCACCCCTCCACTTT	CSARLARDGYSPLHF
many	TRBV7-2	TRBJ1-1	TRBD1	TGTGCCAGCAGCCCTCTGACAGGGGCATCTGAAGCTTTCTTT	CASSPLTGASEAFF
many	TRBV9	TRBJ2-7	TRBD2	TGTGCCAGCAGCGTAGGACTAGCGGGGGGCTACGAGCAGTACTTC	CASSVGLAGGYEQYF
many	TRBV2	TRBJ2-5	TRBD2	TGTGCCAGCGACAAGCGGGAGGGCCCCGAAGAGACCCAGTACTTC	CASDKREGPEETQYF
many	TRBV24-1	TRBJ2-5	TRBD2	TGTGCCACCAGTGACCCCGCCTCGGGGGGTTTTAAAGAGACCCAGTACTTC	CATSDPASGGFKETQYF
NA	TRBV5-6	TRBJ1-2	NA	TGTGCCAGCAGCTTGAATGGGGGGCCCAACTATGGCTACACCTTC	CASSLNGGPNYGYTF
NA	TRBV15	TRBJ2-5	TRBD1	TGTGCCACCAGCAGCCCCGGGACAGGGGCTGCGGAGACCCAGTACTTC	CATSSPGTGAAETQYF
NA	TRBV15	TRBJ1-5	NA	TGTGCCACCAGCAGAGAAACTAGTGCTTCGATTAGCAATCAGCCCCAGCATTTT	CATSRETSASISNQPQHF
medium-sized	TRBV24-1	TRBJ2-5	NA	TGTGCCACCAGTGACGCAGGGGGGCGAGAGACCCAGTACTTC	CATSDAGGRETQYF
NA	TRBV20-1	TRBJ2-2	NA	TGCAGTGCTAGAGGGGGGTCCGGGGAGCTGTTTTTT	CSARGGSGELFF